This T cell receptor (beta chain) was found in a study of Graves' ophthalmopathy and Graves' hyperthyroidism. V lost 5 bases, J lost 3 bases, and 10 bases lay in between. Germline-derived CDR1 and CDR2 are SQVTM and ANQGSEA. This CDR3 is built from 12 residues. Amplification targeted the TCR beta CDR3 regions, with RNA transcripts as the source material. The first-round RT-PCR employed HTBI primers together with the Qiagen OneStep RT-PCR kit. A multiplex PCR was then performed as the second round. TCRdb passed the multiplex PCR reads through MiXCR, listing each CDR3 protein once. The sample holds about 550,000 distinct CDR3 sequences, 35% to 40% seen once. Ten or more counts support this clonotype. The antigen remains unidentified. Study-wide findings and caveats: Blood also contained most of the expanded thyroid clonotypes above 0.001 frequency. The model predicted progression of ophthalmopathy with a sensitivity of roughly 71%, and its specificity was 72% to 80%.

Other autoimmune diseases, uncontrolled infections, pregnancy or lactation excluded patients from enrollment. Diagnosis used clinical symptoms, serum thyroxine, TRAb, thyroid ultrasound and orbital computed tomography. This sequence joins TRBV29-1 and TRBJ1-2; D unclear. The receptor was isolated from an adult man with Graves' hyperthyroidism. The sample taken for sequencing was peripheral blood or thyroid tissue (not recorded which). The CDR3 here is CSVRVGDYGYTF. The CDR3 bases are TGCAGCGTTAGGGTCGGGGACTATGGCTACACCTTC.